Included here is one T cell receptor (beta chain) sequence, with context. Its antigen is not identified. The sample comes from a study of T cells in Graves' hyperthyroidism and ophthalmopathy. General observations from the study: Most thyroid clonotypes that were expanded above 0.001 also turned up in blood. Ophthalmopathy onset followed model prediction by a median approximately 6.2 months.

Amplified regions were TCR beta CDR3 sequences from RNA transcripts. The TCR CDR3 was amplified in a first-round RT-PCR using the HTBI primer set. TCRdb reprocessed the multiplex PCR reads via MiXCR and lists one record per CDR3 protein. The repertoire consists of some 440,000 distinct CDR3 sequences, with 15% to 18% occurring once and the leading ten covering just under 8%. Trimming took off 5 bases at V and 2 bases at J, with 22 bases between the two ends. The germline CDR1 and CDR2 sequences are DFQATT and SNEGSKA (reference sequence). The CDR3 consists of 17 residues. This chain connects TRBV20-1 to TRBJ2-1, with D possibly being TRBD1 or TRBD2 (5 bases each). This clonotype originated in a woman under 30 with Graves' hyperthyroidism. The sample taken for sequencing was blood. This chain's CDR3 is CSAPSKKGRGAYNEQFF. CDR3 nucleotides: TGCAGTGCTCCATCGAAGAAGGGCCGAGGGGCCTACAATGAGCAGTTCTTC.